What follows are 21 T cell receptor beta chains derived from one specimen sequenced in a study of cytomegalovirus exposure and HLA in healthy donors. Sequencing used immunoSEQ multiplex PCR; TCRdb keeps in-frame clones, though not all of them. This sample has 110,000 to 150,000 clones, with approximately 90% found just once. Specimen: PBMCs. These receptors were obtained from a man aged 18 to 30 in good health and CMV-seronegative.

Here the CDR3 DNA reads TGTGCCAGCAGCAAAAGGGCTAGCGGGCACAGCACAGATACGCAGTATTTT. It is translated as CASSKRASGHSTDTQYF. This sequence joins TRBV7-3 and TRBJ2-3; TRBD2 matches 8 bases. V was clipped by 5 bases and J by 0 bases; unmatched bases: 10. The CDR3 consists of 17 residues. Germline V gene data show CDR1 as SGHTA and CDR2 as FQGTGA.

The chain combines TRBV7-2 with TRBJ2-3; D gene uncertain. The germline V gene encodes CDR1 SGHTA and CDR2 FQGNSA. The V and J ends lost 4 bases and 2 bases respectively, with 4 bases between them. The CDR3 is made up of 12 amino acids. The CDR3 loop reads CASSSYTDTQYF. The CDR3 DNA follows: TGTGCCAGCAGCTCCTACACAGATACGCAGTATTTT. The full variable domain, rest sourced from reference TRBV7-2 and TRBJ2-3, is GAGVSQSPSNKVTEKGKDVELRCDPISGHTALYWYRQSLGQGLEFLIYFQGNSAPDKSGLPSDRFSAERTGGSVSTLTIQRTQQEDSAVYLCASSSYTDTQYFGPGTRLTVL.

This clone has just one count. This chain links TRBV30 with TRBJ1-5, with TRBD1 matching 7 bases. With 0 bases clipped from V and 6 bases from J, the junction kept 8 bases outside the gene matches. The CDR3 spans 15 residues. CDR1 and CDR2 (germline): GTSNPN, SVGIG (reference sequence). The CDR3 protein is CAWSVYRGFSQPQHF. The CDR3 nucleotides read TGTGCCTGGAGTGTATACAGGGGATTTAGTCAGCCCCAGCATTTT.

This chain links TRBV4-3 with TRBJ2-1; 7 bases agree with TRBD2. The germline gives CDR1 LGHNA, CDR2 YSLEER. The V segment lost 0 bases and the J segment 4 bases; nucleotides outside the gene matches: 6. This CDR3 has 16 residues. As DNA, the CDR3 is TGCGCCAGCAGCCAAGATCCTAGCGGAGATTACAATGAGCAGTTCTTC. Its protein product is CASSQDPSGDYNEQFF.

The genes are TRBV30 and TRBJ2-3; no clear D gene. The germline CDR1 and CDR2 sequences are GTSNPN and SVGIG (reference sequence). Trimming shortened V by 0 bases and J by 0 bases, and 10 bases separated the two germline ends. CDR3 length equals 15 residues. CDR3 protein: CAWSVNSLSTDTQYF. DNA for the CDR3: TGTGCCTGGAGTGTAAACAGTTTAAGCACAGATACGCAGTATTTT.

V usage is TRBV5-1 and J usage is TRBJ2-2; TRBD2 matches 8 bases. V lost 0 bases to trimming and J lost 7 bases; unmatched junction nucleotides: 5. This CDR3 is built from 15 residues. Germline CDR1 and CDR2: SGHRS and YFSETQ. CDR3 loop: CASSLDGLAVGELFF. In DNA, the CDR3 is TGCGCCAGCAGCTTGGATGGACTAGCCGTCGGGGAGCTGTTTTTT.

CDR3 DNA: TGTGCCAGCAGTTTACAGGGCACCGGGGAGCTGTTTTTT. It is translated as CASSLQGTGELFF. This sequence joins TRBV28 and TRBJ2-2; maybe TRBD1 (5 bases). The CDR3 consists of 13 residues. CDR1 MDHEN and CDR2 SYDVKM come from the germline V gene. The ends were cut back, 2 bases at V and 4 bases at J, with 5 bases in the middle.

This sequence joins TRBV27 and TRBJ1-1, with D maybe TRBD1 (6 bases). Germline CDR1 is MNHEY and CDR2 is SMNVEV (reference sequence). The ends were cut back, 4 bases at V and 3 bases at J, with 18 bases in the middle. The CDR3 sequence is 16 residues long. CDR3 DNA: TGTGCCAGCAGTTGGAGCGGGGGCGCTGAGCACACTGAAGCTTTCTTT. Amino acid sequence: CASSWSGGAEHTEAFF.

The J gene is TRBJ1-3, the V gene TRBV7-9; D not certain. The germline V gene encodes CDR1 SEHNR and CDR2 FQNEAQ (reference sequence). This CDR3 region has 14 residues. V lost 5 bases and J lost 0, with 8 bases in between. The CDR3, as DNA: TGTGCCAGCAGCCCTAGGAACTCTGGAAACACCATATATTTT. This sequence encodes CASSPRNSGNTIYF.

This chain's CDR3 is CASSYRDSYNEQFF. CDR3 DNA sequence: TGTGCCAGCAGTTACCGGGACAGCTACAATGAGCAGTTCTTC. V usage is TRBV27 and J usage is TRBJ2-1; the match to TRBD1 covers 7 bases. Germline V gives CDR1 MNHEY, CDR2 SMNVEV (reference sequence). The CDR3 runs 14 residues. V shed 4 bases, J shed 3 bases, and the junction held 3 bases outside the gene matches.

V is TRBV18 and J is TRBJ2-1, with TRBD2 matching over 11 bases. The CDR3 has 15 residues. The J segment lost 5 bases and the V segment lost 6 bases, leaving 6 bases of the junction unmatched. Germline lookup yields CDR1 KGHSH and CDR2 LQKENI. CDR3 sequence: CASSIGTSGDNEQFF. The CDR3 DNA is TGTGCCAGCTCGATCGGGACTAGCGGCGACAATGAGCAGTTCTTC. Looking up the rest from reference TRBV18 and TRBJ2-1 gives the full variable domain: NAGVMQNPRHLVRRRGQEARLRCSPMKGHSHVYWYRQLPEEGLKFMVYLQKENIIDESGMPKERFSAEFPKEGPSILRIQQVVRGDSAAYFCASSIGTSGDNEQFFGPGTRLTVL.

This rearrangement joins TRBV20-1 to TRBJ2-5; D may be TRBD1 (5 bases). CDR1 and CDR2 (germline): DFQATT, SNEGSKA (reference sequence). Between the trimmed V and J ends, which lost 3 bases and 7 bases, there was a span of 6 bases. The length of the CDR3 is 10 residues. The CDR3 loop is CSASQGTQYF. DNA for the CDR3: TGCAGTGCTAGTCAGGGGACCCAGTACTTC.

The chain uses TRBV5-6 and TRBJ2-1; D unresolved. V was pared by 0 bases and J by 5 bases, with 9 bases between. The CDR3 contains 14 residues. Germline CDR1 and CDR2: SGHDT and YYEEEE. DNA of the CDR3: TGTGCCAGCAGCTTGGTGGCAGGCCACAATGAGCAGTTCTTC. Protein product: CASSLVAGHNEQFF.

V is TRBV7-6 and J is TRBJ2-3; D unresolved. Trimming pared 0 bases from V and 1 base from J, leaving 8 bases between. CDR1 and CDR2 (germline): SGHVS, FNYEAQ. This CDR3 is built from 15 residues. The CDR3 DNA is TGTGCCAGCAGCTTAGCTCCCGAGGGCACAGATACGCAGTATTTT. Protein sequence: CASSLAPEGTDTQYF.

V and J are TRBV29-1 and TRBJ1-2; 11 bases align to TRBD1. Germline V gene data show CDR1 as SQVTM and CDR2 as ANQGSEA. The CDR3 is 11 residues long. The V and J ends lost 4 bases and 10 bases, in that order; junction bases with no gene match: 2. The CDR3, as DNA: TGCAGCGTTGGGACAGGGGGCGTCTACACCTTC. Translated, it gives CSVGTGGVYTF. Looking up the rest from reference TRBV29-1 and TRBJ1-2 gives the full variable domain: SAVISQKPSRDICQRGTSLTIQCQVDSQVTMMFWYRQQPGQSLTLIATANQGSEATYESGFVIDKFPISRPNLTFSTLTVSNMSPEDSSIYLCSVGTGGVYTFGSGTRLTVV.

The V gene is TRBV30, the J gene TRBJ2-7, with 7 bases aligning to TRBD2. V lost 5 bases to trimming and J lost 2 bases; unmatched junction nucleotides: 6. CDR3 length equals 13 residues. Germline CDR1 GTSNPN, CDR2 SVGIG (reference sequence). For the CDR3, the DNA is TGTGCCTGGGCCAGCGGACTAGCCTACGAGCAGTACTTC. It codes for CAWASGLAYEQYF.

The chain links TRBV10-3 to TRBJ1-2; 8 nucleotides match TRBD1. Germline CDR1 reads ENHRY; CDR2 reads SYGVKD. Unmatched junction bases numbered 10, after V lost 2 bases and J lost 8 bases. The CDR3 is 15 amino acids. The CDR3 sequence is CAISEVQDREYGYTF. In DNA form, the CDR3 reads TGTGCCATCAGTGAGGTGCAGGACAGGGAGTACGGCTACACCTTC.

The chain combines TRBV6-1 with TRBJ1-6; D is perhaps TRBD1 (6 bases). The CDR3 extends over 16 amino acids. Germline values: CDR1 MNHNS, CDR2 SASEGT. Trimming took 4 bases from V and 5 from J, leaving 15 bases between them. The CDR3 region has the DNA TGTGCCAGCAGTGCTTTAGGGGGGGCTAATAATTCACCCCTCCACTTT. It codes for CASSALGGANNSPLHF.

The chain has TRBV7-7 and TRBJ2-5; 10 positions agree with TRBD2. Germline CDR1 SSHAT, CDR2 FNYEAQ (reference sequence). This CDR3 comprises 16 residues. The V segment lost 3 bases and the J segment 0 bases; nucleotides outside the gene matches: 4. CDR3 nucleotides: TGTGCCAGCAGCTTGTGGACTAGCGGAAACCAAGAGACCCAGTACTTC. Translated, it gives CASSLWTSGNQETQYF.

The V call is TRBV27, the J call TRBJ1-1, with TRBD1 identical over 7 bases. V lost 3 bases, J lost 3 bases, and 7 bases stayed unmatched. Germline values: CDR1 MNHEY, CDR2 SMNVEV (reference sequence). The CDR3 spans 15 residues. CDR3 DNA sequence: TGTGCCAGCAGTTTGAGGGGGCGCCTTGACACTGAAGCTTTCTTT. Its protein product is CASSLRGRLDTEAFF.

The rearrangement links TRBV28 to TRBJ1-1; maybe TRBD1 (5 bases). V gave up 4 bases and J gave up 4 bases, with 16 bases separating them. The CDR3 is made up of 15 amino acids. Germline V gene sequence: CDR1 MDHEN, CDR2 SYDVKM. The CDR3 loop is CASSWGRSRTTEAFF. CDR3 coding DNA: TGTGCCAGCAGTTGGGGCAGGTCCCGAACCACTGAAGCTTTCTTT. The full variable domain, completed using reference TRBV28 and TRBJ1-1, is DVKVTQSSRYLVKRTGEKVFLECVQDMDHENMFWYRQDPGLGLRLIYFSYDVKMKEKGDIPEGYSVSREKKERFSLILESASTNQTSMYLCASSWGRSRTTEAFFGQGTRLTVV.